This note documents a single T cell receptor (beta chain) sequence. It has no known antigen specificity. No base-level quality is on record; no much larger clone is a single base apart. The collaborating institutions used their own protocols to collect whole blood in K2EDTA tubes. For TCRbeta analysis, collaborators shipped samples as frozen whole blood, isolated PBMCs, or DNA extracted from either of those sample types. These data come from a study of blood T cell repertoires in COVID-19 (dated by TCRdb to 2018 to 2021). As for the study more broadly: Collaborator samples came from the United States, Italy and Spain and covered acute and convalescent phases of COVID-19. The material from the prospective study consisted of cDNA or gDNA derived from T cells, B-cell-depleted T cells, or PBMCs. Deeply sampled blood TCRbeta repertoires from subjects exposed to, actively infected with, or recovered from COVID-19 were included in the dataset. The repertoires were released in a freely available public database meant as a resource for research on the immune response to SARS-CoV-2. Samples were obtained from the ongoing ImmuneRACE study (first 160 participants) and from approximately 1,200 subjects provided by 6 global collaborators. Nearly every sample came with metadata listing a de-identified subject ID, COVID-19 status, age in years and sex. HLA class I and class II types, where available, came from metadata supplied by the sample provider rather than from assay-based typing. What the work shows at the level of the full study, not this receptor alone: How much clinical and demographic metadata was included differed by source and by participant, and the metadata was provided uncurated.

TCRbeta CDR3 regions were amplified from genomic DNA by means of the immunoSEQ Assay, a bias-controlled multiplex PCR. Per the source publication's procedure: Nucleated cell counts per sample were estimated from amplification of reference gene primers within the assay. To quantify the absolute abundance of each unique TCRbeta CDR3 rearrangement, sequence reads were collapsed and filtered. For each sample, productive Simpson clonality was calculated as the square root of Simpson's diversity index across productive rearrangements. The clones in this table, taken by TCRdb from immuneACCESS, are in-frame only. Not every clone is retained; where verified, under half of the shortfall comes from an unresolved V gene, and the cause of the rest is unknown. D and trimming come from the DNA, and the V and J calls and clone size come from that table. The sample table lists more than 95,000 clones, roughly 80% of them with a count of one. Of the sample, 15% falls within the top ten clones.

The germline V gene sets CDR1 to KGHSH and CDR2 to LQKENI. There are 16 amino acids in the CDR3, from cysteine to phenylalanine inclusive. Just CDR3 DNA is preserved here, 48 bases in frame from base 1. V loses 2 bases, J loses 0 bases, and the germline ends lie 10 bases apart. Sequencing was performed on peripheral blood. This receptor chain uses TRBV18 and TRBJ2-2; TRBD2 is a weak D gene call, 5 bases matching. The receptor's source is a woman of 80 years or more with acute or convalescent COVID-19. The CDR3 in this case is CASSPRGYSNTGELFF. Here is the DNA: TGTGCCAGCTCACCAAGAGGGTATTCGAACACCGGGGAGCTGTTTTTT.